This TCR beta chain was found in a study of T cell changes during pregnancy in multiple sclerosis. This table comes from immunoSEQ multiplex PCR, and its TCRdb copy is limited to in-frame clones, with some not included. The sample shows more than 45,000 clones, 93% of them seen only once. Trimming stripped 3 bases from V and 5 bases from J, with 8 bases between. The CDR3 sequence is 13 residues long. Germline V lookup: CDR1 MNHEY, CDR2 SMNVEV (reference sequence). The TCR was taken from a female donor with multiple sclerosis, enrolled in a pregnancy study. This chain joins TRBV27 and TRBJ2-1; perhaps TRBD1 as D (5 bases). This specimen was CD8+ T cells from peripheral blood mononuclear cells, taken in the second trimester of pregnancy. The CDR3 here is CASSFNRNNEQFF. The CDR3 DNA follows: TGTGCCAGCAGTTTTAACAGGAACAATGAGCAGTTCTTC.